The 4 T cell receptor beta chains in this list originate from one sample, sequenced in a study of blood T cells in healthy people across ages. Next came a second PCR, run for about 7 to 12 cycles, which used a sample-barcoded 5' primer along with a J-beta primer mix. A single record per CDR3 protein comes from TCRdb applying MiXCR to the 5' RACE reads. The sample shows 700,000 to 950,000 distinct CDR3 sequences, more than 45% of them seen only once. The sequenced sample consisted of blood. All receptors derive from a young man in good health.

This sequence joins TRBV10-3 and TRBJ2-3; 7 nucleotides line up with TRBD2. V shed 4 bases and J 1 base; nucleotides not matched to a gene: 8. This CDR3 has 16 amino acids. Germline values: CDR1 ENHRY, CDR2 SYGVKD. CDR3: CAISAAAGTGTDTQYF. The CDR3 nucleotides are TGTGCCATCAGTGCCGCAGCGGGAACCGGCACAGATACGCAGTATTTT.

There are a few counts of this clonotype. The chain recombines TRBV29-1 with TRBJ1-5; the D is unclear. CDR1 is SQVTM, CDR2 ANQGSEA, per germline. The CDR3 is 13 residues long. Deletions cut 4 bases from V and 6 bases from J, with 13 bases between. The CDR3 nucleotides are TGCAGCGTTGGACATAGTTCGGGTCAGCCCCAGCATTTT. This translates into CSVGHSSGQPQHF.

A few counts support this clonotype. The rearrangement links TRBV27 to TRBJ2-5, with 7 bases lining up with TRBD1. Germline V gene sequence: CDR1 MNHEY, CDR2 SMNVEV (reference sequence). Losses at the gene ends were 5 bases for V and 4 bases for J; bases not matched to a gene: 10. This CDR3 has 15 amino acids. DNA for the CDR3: TGTGCCAGCAGTGAAGGTCCGACAGGGACAGAGACCCAGTACTTC. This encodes CASSEGPTGTETQYF.

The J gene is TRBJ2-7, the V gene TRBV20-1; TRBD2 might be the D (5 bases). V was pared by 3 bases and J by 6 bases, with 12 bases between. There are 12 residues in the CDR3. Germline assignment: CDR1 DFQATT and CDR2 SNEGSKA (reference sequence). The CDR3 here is CSARVIGSEQYF. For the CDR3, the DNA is TGCAGTGCTAGGGTGATAGGGAGCGAGCAGTACTTC.